Presented here are 29 T cell receptor beta chains from one specimen sequenced in a study of T cells expressing NK-cell markers. TCRdb processed the 5' RACE reads again and assigns one entry to each CDR3 protein, with no DNA. The sample holds about 160,000 distinct CDR3 sequences. The sample comprised blood T cells: a sorted CD56 or NKG2C T cell subset, CD4+ or CD8+ T cells, or bulk PBMC T cells (not recorded which). Receptor source: a man aged 18 to 70 in good health.

The V and J genes are TRBV7-2 and TRBJ2-3; TCRdb designates TRBD1, a call that cannot be tested without DNA. Germline loops: CDR1 SGHTA, CDR2 FQGNSA. The CDR3 has 15 amino acids. Here the CDR3 reads CASRGQGSLSDTQYF.

J is TRBJ2-1 and V is TRBV12-3 or TRBV12-4; TCRdb names TRBD2, which stays unverified in the absence of DNA. CDR3 length: 11 residues. CDR3 amino acids: CATLLRGMQFF.

J is TRBJ2-1 and V is TRBV6-2 or TRBV6-3. Per germline, CDR1 MNHEY and CDR2 SVGEGT. There are 15 residues in the CDR3. The CDR3 sequence is CASSYAGDFYNEQFF.

This chain joins TRBV6-2 or TRBV6-3 and TRBJ1-6. Germline V gene sequence: CDR1 MNHEY, CDR2 SVGEGT. This CDR3 region has 14 residues. The CDR3 region is CASSPGEGSSPLHF.

The rearrangement links TRBV27 to TRBJ2-2; TCRdb proposes TRBD1, but this gene call is untestable without DNA. The CDR3 has 14 amino acids. Germline CDR1 and CDR2: MNHEY and SMNVEV (reference sequence). The CDR3 sequence is CASRIGAVTGELFF.

V usage is TRBV7-6 and J usage is TRBJ1-1; TCRdb reports TRBD1, a call that lacks DNA to check it against. This CDR3 comprises 16 residues. Germline V CDR1 and CDR2: SGHVS, FNYEAQ. CDR3 loop: CASSLVPGQGITEAFF.

The genes are TRBV4-2 and TRBJ2-3. The germline V gene has CDR1 LGHNA and CDR2 YNFKEQ. This CDR3 comprises 16 residues. CDR3 protein: CASSQDRSFGTDTQYF.

This chain connects TRBV7-2 to TRBJ2-7; there is no DNA to check the TCRdb D call of TRBD2. The CDR3 covers 14 residues. Germline V CDR1 and CDR2: SGHTA, FQGNSA. The CDR3 protein is CASSPSVRGYEQYF.

V usage is TRBV9 and J usage is TRBJ2-1; TCRdb's D call of TRBD1 is untestable without DNA. Germline V gene lookup returns CDR1 SGDLS and CDR2 YYNGEE. The CDR3 has 16 amino acids. This CDR3 is CASSFGGDRGLNEQFF.

This chain connects TRBV5-1 to TRBJ2-2; TCRdb calls TRBD1, which cannot be checked without DNA. Germline CDR1 is SGHRS and CDR2 is YFSETQ. This CDR3 has 19 amino acids. The CDR3 protein is CASSYRDPGIGANTGELFF. The variable domain in full, with the rest retrieved from reference TRBV5-1 and TRBJ2-2, is KAGVTQTPRYLIKTRGQQVTLSCSPISGHRSVSWYQQTPGQGLQFLFEYFSETQRNKGNFPGRFSGRQFSNSRSEMNVSTLELGDSALYLCASSYRDPGIGANTGELFFGEGSRLTVL.

The rearrangement uses TRBV5-1 and TRBJ2-1; TCRdb picks TRBD2, but there is no DNA to check that call. The germline CDR1 and CDR2 sequences are SGHRS and YFSETQ. This CDR3 spans 16 amino acids. This CDR3 reads CASSTQVAGGLNEQFF.

The rearrangement joins TRBV15 to TRBJ2-7; TCRdb outputs TRBD1, but without DNA this stays unchecked. The CDR3 totals 14 residues. Germline V gene lookup returns CDR1 LNHNV and CDR2 YYDKDF (reference sequence). The chain's CDR3 is CATSRDAGAGEQYF.

The chain couples TRBV12-3 or TRBV12-4 to TRBJ1-5. The CDR3 length is 15 residues. CDR3 residues: CASSLSGDSNQPQHF.

The chain employs TRBV12-3 or TRBV12-4 and TRBJ1-6; the TRBD1 assignment by TCRdb is unverifiable without DNA. CDR3 length: 17 amino acids. CDR3 residues: CASRTRDSGSYNSPLHF.

The chain joins TRBV27 to TRBJ2-6; as DNA is missing, the TRBD1 call by TCRdb cannot be tested. In germline, CDR1 is MNHEY, CDR2 SMNVEV (reference sequence). This CDR3 comprises 17 residues. CDR3 protein: CASSLTGGVSGANVLTF.

This chain links TRBV20-1 with TRBJ2-7. The CDR3 loop spans 14 amino acids. Germline V gene sequence: CDR1 DFQATT, CDR2 SNEGSKA (reference sequence). The CDR3 is CSARGVSDSYEQYF.

This chain links TRBV28 with TRBJ2-7. The CDR3 is made up of 14 amino acids. Germline V gene lookup returns CDR1 MDHEN and CDR2 SYDVKM. The CDR3 region is CASRYTDGSYEQYF.

This chain joins TRBV4-2 and TRBJ2-3; the D gene TCRdb calls, TRBD2, cannot be checked with no DNA. The CDR3 spans 19 residues. The germline CDR1 and CDR2 sequences are LGHNA and YNFKEQ. The CDR3 protein is CASSQDYLAGLAALDTQYF.

This chain uses TRBV5-1 with TRBJ2-2; lacking DNA, the TRBD2 call made by TCRdb goes unchecked. The germline CDR1 and CDR2 sequences are SGHRS and YFSETQ. The CDR3 covers 15 residues. The CDR3 region is CASNGLAGGSGELFF.

The CDR3 sequence: CASSEGAGETQYF. The chain joins TRBV25-1 to TRBJ2-5; without DNA, the TCRdb call of TRBD1 cannot be checked. The CDR3 is 13 residues long. Germline CDR1 is MGHDK and CDR2 is SYGVNS.

The chain recombines TRBV2 with TRBJ1-5. Germline CDR1 is SNHLY and CDR2 is FYNNEI. There are 15 residues in the CDR3. CDR3 amino acids: CASSEHRQPNQPQHF.

This sequence joins TRBV4-1 and TRBJ1-3; TCRdb calls TRBD1, which cannot be checked without DNA. Germline V gene sequence: CDR1 MGHRA, CDR2 YSYEKL. This CDR3 has 21 amino acids. The CDR3 loop is CASSQVAVTGGTFDSGNTIYF.

The rearrangement links TRBV24-1 to TRBJ2-7; the TCRdb D gene call, TRBD2, has no DNA to confirm it. This CDR3 has 17 residues. Germline-derived CDR1 and CDR2 are KGHDR and SFDVKD. The CDR3 sequence: CATSDTSLGGGLYEQYF.

The chain has TRBV4-1 and TRBJ2-5; TCRdb calls TRBD1, which cannot be checked without DNA. Germline V gene lookup returns CDR1 MGHRA and CDR2 YSYEKL. This CDR3 comprises 15 residues. This CDR3 reads CASSPSESPQETQYF.

The CDR3 sequence is CASNLAGGNIQYF. The chain employs TRBV28 and TRBJ2-4; TCRdb designates TRBD2, a call that cannot be tested without DNA. Germline V gives CDR1 MDHEN, CDR2 SYDVKM. The CDR3 consists of 13 residues.

The chain links TRBV5-4 to TRBJ2-7; absent DNA, TCRdb's TRBD1 call cannot be checked. The CDR3 extends over 14 amino acids. Germline lookup yields CDR1 SGHNT and CDR2 YYREEE (reference sequence). CDR3 in amino acids: CASSSGTGRNEQYF.

The chain carries TRBV12-3 or TRBV12-4 and TRBJ2-1; TCRdb gives TRBD1 as the D gene, but with no DNA this cannot be confirmed. The CDR3 has 19 residues. CDR3 amino acids: CASTLRGGQGGSRYNEQFF.

The chain links TRBV19 to TRBJ2-2; checking the TCRdb D call of TRBD1 is not possible without DNA. CDR3 length: 18 amino acids. Germline V gene lookup returns CDR1 LNHDA and CDR2 SQIVND (reference sequence). The CDR3: CASSIDYSAGTLTGELFF.

This chain joins TRBV10-3 and TRBJ2-1; TCRdb designates TRBD1, a call that cannot be tested without DNA. The CDR3 consists of 14 residues. From germline, CDR1 is ENHRY and CDR2 SYGVKD. The CDR3 loop reads CAISVPDGTNEQFF.